This TCR beta chain was sequenced in a study of vaccination and CD4 T cells after COVID-19. The Oncomine TCR Beta short-read assay sequenced DNA from cultured CD4+ T cells. TCRdb reprocessed the PCR reads with MiXCR, giving one entry per CDR3 protein. The top ten hold around 6.6% of the sample, which has 15,000 to 20,000 distinct CDR3 sequences, 58% seen once. Treatment given: roughly ten-day PBMC culture with coronavirus spike peptide pools or control peptides (ViraFEST assay). Turning to this clonotype: Its antigen remains unidentified.

The CDR3 loop spans 12 amino acids. The germline gives CDR1 DFQATT, CDR2 SNEGSKA (reference sequence). This clonotype originated in a human donor who had recovered from COVID-19. The chain carries TRBV20-1 and TRBJ2-1, with a tentative D call TRBD1 (5 bases). Sequencing was performed on CD4+ T cells from blood, cultured in vitro, taken before SARS-CoV-2 vaccination. CDR3 loop: CRPQLGANEQFF. CDR3 nucleotide sequence: TGCAGACCCCAGCTTGGGGCCAATGAGCAGTTCTTC.